The 18 T cell receptor beta chains in this list originate from one sample, sequenced in a study of blood T cell repertoires in COVID-19. Method: immunoSEQ multiplex PCR; TCRdb's copy keeps in-frame clones and lacks some. Of approximately 150,000 clones detected, about 90% appear once; the ten largest clones hold around 38%. The sequencing input was peripheral blood. Every receptor here comes from a man between 45 and 60 years old who had recovered from COVID-19.

This chain uses TRBV9 with TRBJ2-1, with D possibly being TRBD1 (5 bases). Germline V gene lookup returns CDR1 SGDLS and CDR2 YYNGEE. The CDR3 length is 13 residues. V gave up 7 bases and J gave up 5 bases, with 13 bases separating them. CDR3 loop: CASQGRVDNEQFF. CDR3 bases: TGTGCCAGCCAGGGCAGGGTGGACAATGAGCAGTTCTTC. Full variable domain (remainder filled in from reference TRBV9 and TRBJ2-1): DSGVTQTPKHLITATGQRVTLRCSPRSGDLSVYWYQQSLDQGLQFLIQYYNGEERAKGNILERFSAQQFPDLHSELNLSSLELGDSALYFCASQGRVDNEQFFGPGTRLTVL.

The rearrangement uses TRBV2 and TRBJ1-4, with a possible D match to TRBD1 (5 bases). Trimming pared 6 bases from V and 8 bases from J, leaving 19 bases between. From germline, CDR1 is SNHLY and CDR2 FYNNEI. CDR3 length: 15 amino acids. DNA for the CDR3: TGTGCCAGCAGCCCACAACAGGTCCGAAGGGAAAAACTGTTTTTT. This sequence encodes CASSPQQVRREKLFF. The whole variable domain, filled in from reference TRBV2 and TRBJ1-4, reads EPEVTQTPSHQVTQMGQEVILRCVPISNHLYFYWYRQILGQKVEFLVSFYNNEISEKSEIFDDQFSVERPDGSNFTLKIRSTKLEDSAMYFCASSPQQVRREKLFFGSGTQLSVL.

This chain joins TRBV7-2 and TRBJ2-6; 10 nucleotides match TRBD1. Trimming took 2 bases from V and 4 from J; bases not matched to a gene: 8. CDR1 SGHTA and CDR2 FQGNSA come from the germline V gene. CDR3 length equals 18 residues. CDR3 DNA: TGTGCCAGCAGCTTACAGAGACAGGGGGCGGCAGGGGCCAACGTCCTGACTTTC. Translated, it gives CASSLQRQGAAGANVLTF.

The chain combines TRBV6-1 with TRBJ1-6; 7 positions match TRBD1. V lost 2 bases to trimming and J lost 7 bases; unmatched junction nucleotides: 8. Germline V gene data show CDR1 as MNHNS and CDR2 as SASEGT. The CDR3 has 16 amino acids. CDR3 nucleotides: TGTGCCAGCAGTGAATTTCGACAGGGACCCAATTCACCCCTCCACTTT. Its protein product is CASSEFRQGPNSPLHF.

This clone was seen a single time. CDR3 region: CASSPPFSNTEAFF. CDR3 nucleotide sequence: TGTGCCAGCTCACCACCGTTCTCTAACACTGAAGCTTTCTTT. The rearrangement links TRBV18 to TRBJ1-1, with D hard to call. The CDR3 loop spans 14 amino acids. V gave up 0 bases and J gave up 2 bases, with 7 bases separating them. Germline V gene lookup returns CDR1 KGHSH and CDR2 LQKENI.

The J gene is TRBJ2-3, the V gene TRBV9; 11 bases match TRBD1. There are 17 residues in the CDR3. Germline trimming cut 1 base from V and 7 bases from J; bases unmatched to any gene: 11. The germline V gene encodes CDR1 SGDLS and CDR2 YYNGEE. CDR3 amino acids: CASSVSPAGQGANTQYF. CDR3 DNA sequence: TGTGCCAGCAGCGTATCTCCGGCAGGACAGGGGGCAAATACGCAGTATTTT.

The chain joins TRBV9 to TRBJ2-1, with 10 positions matching TRBD1. The CDR3 consists of 16 residues. Germline CDR1 SGDLS, CDR2 YYNGEE. V was pared by 4 bases and J by 4 bases, with 8 bases of the junction left unmatched. This CDR3 reads CASSPRDRGRYNEQFF. DNA of the CDR3: TGTGCCAGCAGCCCGAGGGACAGGGGAAGATACAATGAGCAGTTCTTC.

V usage is TRBV12-3 or TRBV12-4 and J usage is TRBJ1-2; 7 bases are a match to TRBD1. V was pared by 6 bases and J by 7 bases, with 8 bases of the junction left unmatched. The CDR3 has 13 amino acids. The CDR3 sequence is CASSRQGSFGYTF. The CDR3 DNA reads as TGTGCCAGCAGCCGACAGGGCTCCTTTGGCTACACCTTC.

This rearrangement joins TRBV2 to TRBJ1-2; 7 bases map to TRBD1. The CDR3 is 15 residues long. Germline CDR1 SNHLY, CDR2 FYNNEI. V was clipped by 6 bases and J by 0 bases; unmatched bases: 7. The CDR3 DNA sequence: TGTGCCAGCAGCCCCACCGGGACAGCTAACTATGGCTACACCTTC. This encodes CASSPTGTANYGYTF. Supplemented by reference TRBV2 and TRBJ1-2, the full variable domain reads EPEVTQTPSHQVTQMGQEVILRCVPISNHLYFYWYRQILGQKVEFLVSFYNNEISEKSEIFDDQFSVERPDGSNFTLKIRSTKLEDSAMYFCASSPTGTANYGYTFGSGTRLTVV.

This clone occurred once. The chain is built from TRBV27 and TRBJ2-7, with 8 bases fitting TRBD1. Germline trimming cut 6 bases from V and 4 bases from J; bases unmatched to any gene: 14. This CDR3 contains 16 residues. CDR1 is MNHEY, CDR2 SMNVEV, per germline (reference sequence). CDR3 sequence reads: CASSPHLDRVTYEQYF. The CDR3 DNA follows: TGTGCCAGCAGCCCTCACCTGGACAGGGTGACTTACGAGCAGTACTTC.

The chain uses TRBV19 and TRBJ2-7; 7 bases agree with TRBD1. Per germline, CDR1 LNHDA and CDR2 SQIVND (reference sequence). The CDR3 runs to 13 residues. Unmatched junction bases numbered 5, after V lost 6 bases and J lost 3 bases. CDR3 sequence (DNA): TGTGCCAGTAGGCCGACAGGGAACTACGAGCAGTACTTC. This gives the protein CASRPTGNYEQYF.

The rearrangement links TRBV12-5 to TRBJ1-1; TRBD1 might be the D (6 bases). From germline, CDR1 is LGHNT and CDR2 FRNRAP. Between the trimmed V and J ends, which lost 1 base and 0 bases, there was a span of 18 bases. The CDR3 loop spans 18 amino acids. The CDR3 region is CASGLAEKQGFVNTEAFF. The CDR3 nucleotides are TGTGCTAGTGGTTTGGCCGAAAAACAGGGTTTCGTGAACACTGAAGCTTTCTTT.

V is TRBV7-2 and J is TRBJ1-3; a possible D gene is TRBD1 (5 bases). CDR3 length: 14 amino acids. The V and J ends lost 6 bases and 0 bases respectively, with 9 bases between them. CDR1 is SGHTA and CDR2 is FQGNSA in the germline V gene. CDR3 in amino acids: CASRSGVSGNTIYF. CDR3 nucleotides: TGTGCCAGCAGGTCGGGGGTCTCTGGAAACACCATATATTTT.

The CDR3 loop is CASSFWDRGREQFF. The CDR3 nucleotides read TGTGCCAGCAGCTTCTGGGACAGGGGGCGAGAGCAGTTCTTC. The rearrangement uses TRBV5-8 and TRBJ2-1; 12 nucleotides align to TRBD1. Germline lookup yields CDR1 SGHTS and CDR2 YDEGEE. V gave up 2 bases and J gave up 10 bases; unmatched junction bases: 4. The CDR3 totals 14 residues.

The J gene is TRBJ2-1, the V gene TRBV5-1; TRBD1 is a possible D gene (7 bases). This CDR3 region has 16 residues. V was cut by 2 bases and J by 5 bases, with 17 bases left in between. Per the germline V gene, CDR1 is SGHRS and CDR2 is YFSETQ. The CDR3 DNA sequence: TGCGCCAGCAGCTTAACCGGAGGAGGGGGCCACAATGAGCAGTTCTTC. The encoded protein is CASSLTGGGGHNEQFF.

The rearrangement links TRBV6-1 to TRBJ2-2; 14 bases agree with TRBD2. J lost 3 bases, V lost 5 bases, and 5 bases had no gene match. CDR3 size: 17 residues. CDR1 is MNHNS and CDR2 is SASEGT in the germline V gene. The CDR3 sequence is CASSKGTSGGDTGELFF. DNA for the CDR3: TGTGCCAGCAGTAAAGGGACTAGCGGGGGTGACACCGGGGAGCTGTTTTTT.

The rearrangement joins TRBV2 to TRBJ2-3; D might be TRBD1 (5 bases). Trimming pared 7 bases from V and 0 bases from J, leaving 14 bases between. This CDR3 is built from 15 residues. CDR1 is SNHLY and CDR2 is FYNNEI in the germline V gene. The CDR3 reads CASKANRPSTDTQYF. The CDR3 DNA reads as TGTGCCAGCAAGGCAAACAGGCCTAGCACAGATACGCAGTATTTT. The whole variable domain, remainder taken from reference TRBV2 and TRBJ2-3, is EPEVTQTPSHQVTQMGQEVILRCVPISNHLYFYWYRQILGQKVEFLVSFYNNEISEKSEIFDDQFSVERPDGSNFTLKIRSTKLEDSAMYFCASKANRPSTDTQYFGPGTRLTVL.

This chain connects TRBV19 to TRBJ2-7, with 7 bases identical to TRBD1. J gave up 1 base and V 6 bases, and 6 bases lay outside the gene matches. Germline V gives CDR1 LNHDA, CDR2 SQIVND (reference sequence). The CDR3 covers 14 residues. The CDR3 protein is CASSWTGLSYEQYF. DNA for the CDR3: TGTGCCAGTAGCTGGACAGGCCTTTCCTACGAGCAGTACTTC.